Below, one TCR beta chain is given with its context. Its target is unknown. The data derive from a study of cytomegalovirus exposure and HLA in healthy donors. Study outcomes and limitations: Looking again later, the authors saw that most CMV-associated TCR beta chains seemed HLA-restricted.

With V trimmed by 0 bases and J by 4 bases, 8 bases remained unmatched. Germline V gene data show CDR1 as SGHVS and CDR2 as FNYEAQ. This CDR3 region has 19 residues. Primers included in the PCR were 60 Vbeta and 13 Jbeta primers. Profiling relied on immunoSEQ multiplex PCR, and the TCRdb table lists in-frame clones only, not all of them. The table lists under 200,000 clones, over 70% of them singletons, with around 6% in the top ten. The sequenced material came from PBMCs. This chain connects TRBV7-6 to TRBJ2-3, with 15 bases aligning to TRBD2. The origin of this receptor is a man aged 40-55 years in good health and CMV-seronegative. As DNA, the CDR3 is TGTGCCAGCAGCTTAGCCGGACTAGCGGGGGGGCAACGTGCAGATACGCAGTATTTT. Translated: CASSLAGLAGGQRADTQYF.